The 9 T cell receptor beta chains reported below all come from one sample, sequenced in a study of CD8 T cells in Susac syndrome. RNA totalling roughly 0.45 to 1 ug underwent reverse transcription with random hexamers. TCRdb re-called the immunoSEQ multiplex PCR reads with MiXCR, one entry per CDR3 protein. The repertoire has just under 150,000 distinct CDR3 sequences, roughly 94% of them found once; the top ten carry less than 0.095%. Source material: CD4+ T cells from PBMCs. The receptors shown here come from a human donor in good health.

The CDR3, as DNA: TGTGCCATCAGGGGGGGGGCCCCGAACACCGGGGAGCTGTTTTTT. Its protein is CAIRGGAPNTGELFF. The chain joins TRBV10-3 to TRBJ2-2; the D gene is possibly TRBD2 (7 bases). Trimming pared 6 bases from V and 0 bases from J, leaving 11 bases between. Germline assignment: CDR1 ENHRY and CDR2 SYGVKD. This CDR3 region has 15 residues.

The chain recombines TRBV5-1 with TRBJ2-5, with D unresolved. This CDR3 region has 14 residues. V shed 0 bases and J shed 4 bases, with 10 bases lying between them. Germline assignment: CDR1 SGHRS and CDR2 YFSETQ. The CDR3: CASSLGLGRETQYF. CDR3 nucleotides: TGCGCCAGCAGCTTGGGTCTCGGCCGAGAGACCCAGTACTTC.

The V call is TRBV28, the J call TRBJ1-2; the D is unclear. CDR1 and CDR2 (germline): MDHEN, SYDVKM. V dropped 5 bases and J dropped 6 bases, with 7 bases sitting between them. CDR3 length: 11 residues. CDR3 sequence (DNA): TGTGCCAGCAGTCGCGGGGATGGCTACACCTTC. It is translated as CASSRGDGYTF.

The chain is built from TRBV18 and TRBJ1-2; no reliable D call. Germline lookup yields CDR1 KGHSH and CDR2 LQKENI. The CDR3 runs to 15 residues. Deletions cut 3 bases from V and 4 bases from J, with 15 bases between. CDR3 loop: CASSPPDDYAYGYTF. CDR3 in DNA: TGTGCCAGCTCACCCCCGGACGACTACGCCTATGGCTACACCTTC.

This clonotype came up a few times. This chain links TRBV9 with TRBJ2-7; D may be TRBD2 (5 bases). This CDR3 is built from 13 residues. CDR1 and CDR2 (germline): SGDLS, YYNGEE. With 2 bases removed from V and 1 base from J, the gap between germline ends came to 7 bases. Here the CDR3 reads CASSVGISYEQYF. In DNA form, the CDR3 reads TGTGCCAGCAGCGTCGGGATTTCCTACGAGCAGTACTTC. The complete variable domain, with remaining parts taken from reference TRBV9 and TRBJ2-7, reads DSGVTQTPKHLITATGQRVTLRCSPRSGDLSVYWYQQSLDQGLQFLIQYYNGEERAKGNILERFSAQQFPDLHSELNLSSLELGDSALYFCASSVGISYEQYFGPGTRLTVT.

DNA of the CDR3: TGTGCCAGCAGCTTAGTTCCGGGAGTCCAAGAGACCCAGTACTTC. Amino acid sequence: CASSLVPGVQETQYF. This sequence joins TRBV7-6 and TRBJ2-5; a weak D match, TRBD2 (6 bases). CDR1 is SGHVS, CDR2 FNYEAQ, per germline. The length of the CDR3 is 15 residues. The V and J ends lost 1 base and 1 base respectively, with 10 bases between them.

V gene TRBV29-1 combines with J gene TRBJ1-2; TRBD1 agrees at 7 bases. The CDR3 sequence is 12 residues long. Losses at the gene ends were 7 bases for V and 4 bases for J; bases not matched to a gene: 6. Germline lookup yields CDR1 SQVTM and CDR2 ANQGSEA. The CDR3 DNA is TGCAGCGCTCAGGGGGGCGGCTATGGCTACACCTTC. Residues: CSAQGGGYGYTF.

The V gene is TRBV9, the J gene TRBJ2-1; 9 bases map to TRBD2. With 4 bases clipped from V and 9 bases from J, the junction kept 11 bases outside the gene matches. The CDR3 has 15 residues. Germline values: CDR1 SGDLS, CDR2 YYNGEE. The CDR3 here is CASSPPGLAGGEQFF. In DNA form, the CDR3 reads TGTGCCAGCAGCCCCCCGGGACTAGCTGGGGGTGAGCAGTTCTTC.

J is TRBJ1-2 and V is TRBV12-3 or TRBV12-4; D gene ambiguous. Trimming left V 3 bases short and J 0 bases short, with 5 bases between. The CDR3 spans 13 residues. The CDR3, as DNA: TGTGCCAGCAGTTTTAGGCCTAACTATGGCTACACCTTC. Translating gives CASSFRPNYGYTF.